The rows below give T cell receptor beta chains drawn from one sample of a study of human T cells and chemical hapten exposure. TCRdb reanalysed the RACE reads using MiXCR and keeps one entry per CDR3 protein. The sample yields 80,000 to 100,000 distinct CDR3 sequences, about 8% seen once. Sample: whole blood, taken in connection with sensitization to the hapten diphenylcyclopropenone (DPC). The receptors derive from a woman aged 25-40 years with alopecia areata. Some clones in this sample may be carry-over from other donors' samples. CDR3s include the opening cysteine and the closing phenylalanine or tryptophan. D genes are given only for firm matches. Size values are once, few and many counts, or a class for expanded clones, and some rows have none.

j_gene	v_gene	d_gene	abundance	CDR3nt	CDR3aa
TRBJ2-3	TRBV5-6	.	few	TGTGCCAGCAGGGCGGGTACCCGCACCAATACGCAGTATTTT	CASRAGTRTNTQYF
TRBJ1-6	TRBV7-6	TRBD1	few	TGTGCCAGCAGCCGGACAGGGCAGGAGAGCTCCTATAATTCACCCCTCCACTTT	CASSRTGQESSYNSPLHF
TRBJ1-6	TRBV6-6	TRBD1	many	TGTGCCAGCAGCATCAACAGGGGCGCTTCACCCCTCCACTTT	CASSINRGASPLHF
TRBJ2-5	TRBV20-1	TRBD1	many	TGCAGTGCTAGGCACAGGGGGGAGACCCAGTACTTC	CSARHRGETQYF
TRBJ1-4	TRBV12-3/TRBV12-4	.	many	TGTGCCAGCAGGCAGGTCGGGGAGGAAAAACTGTTTTTT	CASRQVGEEKLFF
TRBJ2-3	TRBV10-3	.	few	TGTGCCATCAGGGGAGACAGGCCTAGCACAGATACGCAGTATTTT	CAIRGDRPSTDTQYF
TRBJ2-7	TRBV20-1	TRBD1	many	TGCAGTGCTAGACCTCCCGACAGGGATTACGAGCAGTACTTC	CSARPPDRDYEQYF
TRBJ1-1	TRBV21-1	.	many	TGTGCCAGCAGCAAAGTCTCCAGGGTGAACACTGAAGCTTTCTTT	CASSKVSRVNTEAFF
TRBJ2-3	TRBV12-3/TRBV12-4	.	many	TGTGCCAGCAGTTTCCTGCCTCTTAGCACAGATACGCAGTATTTT	CASSFLPLSTDTQYF
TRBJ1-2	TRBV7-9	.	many	TGTGCCAGCAGCTCGTACCGGGCCTACTACACCTTC	CASSSYRAYYTF
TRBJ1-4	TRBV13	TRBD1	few	TGTGCCAGCAGCCTAACCCCGGACAGGGGGTCTGAAAAACTGTTTTTT	CASSLTPDRGSEKLFF
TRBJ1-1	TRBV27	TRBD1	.	TGTGCCAGCAGTTATAGGGACAGGACTGAAGCTTTCTTT	CASSYRDRTEAFF
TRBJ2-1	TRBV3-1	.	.	TGTGCCAGCAGCCAGGCCCGGGGGCTAGGGGGCTACAATGAGCAGTTCTTC	CASSQARGLGGYNEQFF
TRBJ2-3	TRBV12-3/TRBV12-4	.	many	TGTGCCAGCAGTTACTTTCCGGCCTCGGATACGCAGTATTTT	CASSYFPASDTQYF
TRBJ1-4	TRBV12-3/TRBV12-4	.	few	TGTGCCAGCAGTTTAGTCGCTGAAAAACTGTTTTTT	CASSLVAEKLFF
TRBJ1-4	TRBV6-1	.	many	TGTGCCAGTGGGGCCGAGCGAAAGCGGGATGAAAAACTGTTTTTT	CASGAERKRDEKLFF
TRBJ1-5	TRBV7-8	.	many	TGTGCCAGCAGCCCCCGGGACCTTAGCAATCAGCCCCAGCATTTT	CASSPRDLSNQPQHF
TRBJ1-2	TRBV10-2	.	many	TGCGCCAGCAGTGAGGGGAACTATGGCTACACCTTC	CASSEGNYGYTF
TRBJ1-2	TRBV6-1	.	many	TGTGCCAGCAGTGAAGGCGGGACGGTCTATGGCTACACCTTC	CASSEGGTVYGYTF
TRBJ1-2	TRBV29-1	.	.	TGCAGCGTTGAAGTTCCTAACAGGGACTATGGCTACACCTTC	CSVEVPNRDYGYTF
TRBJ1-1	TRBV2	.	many	TGTGCCAGCAGTAAGGGGAGGAACACTGAAGCTTTCTTT	CASSKGRNTEAFF
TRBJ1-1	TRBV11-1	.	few	TGTGCCAGCAGGGGTCTAGCGAACACTGAAGCTTTCTTT	CASRGLANTEAFF
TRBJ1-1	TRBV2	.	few	TGTGCCAGCAGTGAATGGGGTCTCACTGAAGCTTTCTTT	CASSEWGLTEAFF
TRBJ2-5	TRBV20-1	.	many	TGCAGTGCCCCAGCTAACAGGGCTAGAGTTCAAGAGACCCAGTACTTC	CSAPANRARVQETQYF
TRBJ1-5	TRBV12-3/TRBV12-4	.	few	TGTGCCAGCAGAACAGGCCAGGGCAGCAATCAGCCCCAGCATTTT	CASRTGQGSNQPQHF
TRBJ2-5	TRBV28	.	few	TGTGCCAGCAAAGACCAAGAGACCCAGTACTTC	CASKDQETQYF
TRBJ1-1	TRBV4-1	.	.	TGCGCCAGCAGCCAAGTGGTCAGCCTACCGAACACTGAAGCTTTCTTT	CASSQVVSLPNTEAFF
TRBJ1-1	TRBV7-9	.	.	TGTGCCAGCAGCTTCCAGACCACTGAAGCTTTCTTT	CASSFQTTEAFF
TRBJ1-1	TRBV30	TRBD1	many	TGTGCCTGGCTACCGGATAAAGGGACAGGGGAATTGCACACTGAAGCTTTCTTT	CAWLPDKGTGELHTEAFF
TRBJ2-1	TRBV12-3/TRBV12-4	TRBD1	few	TGTGCCAGCAGCCTCCAACAGGGGACCTACAATGAGCAGTTCTTC	CASSLQQGTYNEQFF
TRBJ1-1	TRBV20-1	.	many	TGCAGTGCACGGGAGGGCACCACTGACACTGAAGCTTTCTTT	CSAREGTTDTEAFF
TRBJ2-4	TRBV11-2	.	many	TGTGCCAGCAGCTTAGTGATCAGGGCACCACTAGCCAAAAACATTCAGTACTTC	CASSLVIRAPLAKNIQYF
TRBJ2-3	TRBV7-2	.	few	TGTGCCAGCAGCTTCCATCGAGATACGCAGTATTTT	CASSFHRDTQYF
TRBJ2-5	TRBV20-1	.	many	TGCAGTGCTACTCCGGGACTGACACAAGAGACCCAGTACTTC	CSATPGLTQETQYF
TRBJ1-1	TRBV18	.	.	TGTGCCAGCTCACCACGGGGGGGAGGGAACACTGAAGCTTTCTTT	CASSPRGGGNTEAFF
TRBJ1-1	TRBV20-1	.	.	TGCAGTGCTAGAAACCCCGGGACCCAAAGCCAAGAAGCTTTCTTT	CSARNPGTQSQEAFF
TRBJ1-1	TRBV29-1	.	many	TGCAGCGTTGAGTCGGTGACAGTGAACACTGAAGCTTTCTTT	CSVESVTVNTEAFF
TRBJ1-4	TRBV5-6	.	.	TGTGCCAGCAGCTTGGGTTTGGCATCAACTAATGAAAAACTGTTTTTT	CASSLGLASTNEKLFF
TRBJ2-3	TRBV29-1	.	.	TGCAGCGTTCCAATCGGCACCGCAGATACGCAGTATTTT	CSVPIGTADTQYF
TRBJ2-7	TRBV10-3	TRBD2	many	TGTGCCATCAGGAATACTAGCGGGATCTACGAGCAGTACTTC	CAIRNTSGIYEQYF
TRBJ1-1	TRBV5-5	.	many	TGTGCCAGCAGCTCGAGGACCAGGGAGACTGAAGCTTTCTTT	CASSSRTRETEAFF
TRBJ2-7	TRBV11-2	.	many	TGTGCCAGCAGCTTAGGACTCCGACAGCGCGTTTCCTACGAGCAGTACTTC	CASSLGLRQRVSYEQYF
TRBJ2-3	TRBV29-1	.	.	TGCAGCGTTGAAGGCCATAGCACAGATACGCAGTATTTT	CSVEGHSTDTQYF
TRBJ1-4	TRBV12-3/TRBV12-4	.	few	TGTGCCAGCAGTGGGACCGATACAACTAATGAAAAACTGTTTTTT	CASSGTDTTNEKLFF
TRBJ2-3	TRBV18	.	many	TGTGCCAGCTCACCAGAAACAGGGAGCGATACGCAGTATTTT	CASSPETGSDTQYF
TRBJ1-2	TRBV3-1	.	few	TGTGCCAGCAGCCAAACAGCTCATGGCTACACCTTC	CASSQTAHGYTF
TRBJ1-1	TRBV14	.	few	TGTGCCAGCAGCCACCGGACATTCGGAACTGAAGCTTTCTTT	CASSHRTFGTEAFF